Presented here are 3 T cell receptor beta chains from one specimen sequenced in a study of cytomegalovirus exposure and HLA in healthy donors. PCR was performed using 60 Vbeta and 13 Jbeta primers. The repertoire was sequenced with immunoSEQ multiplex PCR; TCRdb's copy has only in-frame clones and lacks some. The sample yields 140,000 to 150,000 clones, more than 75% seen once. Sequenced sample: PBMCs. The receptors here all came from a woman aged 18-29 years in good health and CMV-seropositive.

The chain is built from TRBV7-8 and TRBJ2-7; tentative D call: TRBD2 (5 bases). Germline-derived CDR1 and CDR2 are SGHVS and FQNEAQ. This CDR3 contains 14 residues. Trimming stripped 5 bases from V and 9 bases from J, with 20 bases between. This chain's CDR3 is CASSPWAGSVGQYF. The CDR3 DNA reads TGTGCCAGCAGCCCCTGGGCGGGCTCCGTCGGGCAGTACTTC.

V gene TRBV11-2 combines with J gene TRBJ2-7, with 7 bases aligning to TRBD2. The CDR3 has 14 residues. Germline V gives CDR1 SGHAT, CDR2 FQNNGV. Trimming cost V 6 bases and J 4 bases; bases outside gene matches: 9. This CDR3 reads CASSRAWGGYEQYF. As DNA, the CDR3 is TGTGCCAGCAGTCGCGCGTGGGGGGGGTACGAGCAGTACTTC.

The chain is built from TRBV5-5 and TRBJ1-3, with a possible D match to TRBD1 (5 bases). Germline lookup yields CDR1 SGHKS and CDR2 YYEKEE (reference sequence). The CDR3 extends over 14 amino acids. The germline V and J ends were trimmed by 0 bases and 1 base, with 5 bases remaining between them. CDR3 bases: TGTGCCAGCAGCTTGGAGGGGTCTGGAAACACCATATATTTT. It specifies CASSLEGSGNTIYF.